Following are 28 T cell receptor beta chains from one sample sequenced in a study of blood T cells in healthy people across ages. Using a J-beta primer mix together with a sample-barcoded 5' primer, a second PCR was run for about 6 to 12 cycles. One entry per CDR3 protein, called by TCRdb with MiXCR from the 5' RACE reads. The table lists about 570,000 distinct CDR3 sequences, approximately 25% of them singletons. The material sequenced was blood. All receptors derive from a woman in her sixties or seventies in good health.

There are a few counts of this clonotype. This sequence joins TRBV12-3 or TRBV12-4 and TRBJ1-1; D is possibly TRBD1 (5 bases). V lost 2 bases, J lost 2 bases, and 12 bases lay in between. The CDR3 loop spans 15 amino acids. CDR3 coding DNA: TGTGCCAGCAGTTTAAACGGGGGTGGAAACACTGAAGCTTTCTTT. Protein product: CASSLNGGGNTEAFF.

The CDR3 sequence: CASSPSGGEGYTF. The CDR3 nucleotides read TGTGCCAGCAGCCCCTCCGGCGGGGAGGGCTACACCTTC. The chain uses TRBV7-9 and TRBJ1-2, with unresolved D. Between the trimmed V and J ends, which lost 5 bases and 8 bases, there was a span of 15 bases. Germline V gene sequence: CDR1 SEHNR, CDR2 FQNEAQ (reference sequence). CDR3 length: 13 amino acids.

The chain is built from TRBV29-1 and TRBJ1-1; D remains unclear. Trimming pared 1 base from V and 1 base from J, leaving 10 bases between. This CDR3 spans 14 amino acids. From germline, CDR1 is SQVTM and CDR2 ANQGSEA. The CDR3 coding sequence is TGCAGCGTTGAAGTTGGATGGGGGAACACTGAAGCTTTCTTT. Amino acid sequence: CSVEVGWGNTEAFF.

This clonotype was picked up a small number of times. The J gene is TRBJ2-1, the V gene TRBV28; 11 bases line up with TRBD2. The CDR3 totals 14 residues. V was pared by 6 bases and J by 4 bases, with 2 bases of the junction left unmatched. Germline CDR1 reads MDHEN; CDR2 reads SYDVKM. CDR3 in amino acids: CASRVAGGYNEQFF. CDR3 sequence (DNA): TGTGCCAGCAGAGTAGCGGGGGGGTACAATGAGCAGTTCTTC.

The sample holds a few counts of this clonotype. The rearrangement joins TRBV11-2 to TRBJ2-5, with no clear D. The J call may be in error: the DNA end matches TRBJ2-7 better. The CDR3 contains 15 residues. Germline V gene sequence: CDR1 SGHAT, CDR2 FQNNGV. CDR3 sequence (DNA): TGTGCCAGCAGCGTAGCCGGAGTGAGTCCATACGAGCAGTACTTC. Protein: CASSVAGVSPYEQYF.

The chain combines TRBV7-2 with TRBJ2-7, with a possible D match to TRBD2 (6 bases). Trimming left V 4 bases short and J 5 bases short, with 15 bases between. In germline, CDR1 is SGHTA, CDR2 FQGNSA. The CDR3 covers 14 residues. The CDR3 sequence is CASSSGLSIDEQYF. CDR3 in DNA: TGTGCCAGCAGCTCCGGACTATCAATCGACGAGCAGTACTTC.

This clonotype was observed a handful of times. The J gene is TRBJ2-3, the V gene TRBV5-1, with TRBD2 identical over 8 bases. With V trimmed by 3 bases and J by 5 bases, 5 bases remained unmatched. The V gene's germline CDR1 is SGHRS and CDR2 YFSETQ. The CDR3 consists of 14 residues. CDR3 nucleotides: TGCGCCAGCAGCTCCCCGGGGGGGGGAGATACGCAGTATTTT. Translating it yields CASSSPGGGDTQYF.

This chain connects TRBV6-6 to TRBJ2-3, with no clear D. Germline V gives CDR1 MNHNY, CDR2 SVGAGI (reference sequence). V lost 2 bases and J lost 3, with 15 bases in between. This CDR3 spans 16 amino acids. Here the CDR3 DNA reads TGTGCCAGCAGTTACCCACGTCAGAGTGATACAGATACGCAGTATTTT. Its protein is CASSYPRQSDTDTQYF.

CDR3 bases: TGTGCCAGCAGTTCCAACCTAGCCACAGATACGCAGTATTTT. Translated, it gives CASSSNLATDTQYF. The J gene is TRBJ2-3, the V gene TRBV12-3 or TRBV12-4; TRBD2 might be the D (5 bases). Trimming left V 4 bases short and J 2 bases short, with 10 bases between. CDR3 length: 14 amino acids.

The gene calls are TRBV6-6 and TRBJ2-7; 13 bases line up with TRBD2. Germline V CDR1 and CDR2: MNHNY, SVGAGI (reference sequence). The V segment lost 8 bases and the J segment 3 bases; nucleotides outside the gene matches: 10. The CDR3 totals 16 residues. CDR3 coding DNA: TGTGCCAGCGGAGGACTAGCGGGGGTTTTAGGCTACGAGCAGTACTTC. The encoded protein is CASGGLAGVLGYEQYF.

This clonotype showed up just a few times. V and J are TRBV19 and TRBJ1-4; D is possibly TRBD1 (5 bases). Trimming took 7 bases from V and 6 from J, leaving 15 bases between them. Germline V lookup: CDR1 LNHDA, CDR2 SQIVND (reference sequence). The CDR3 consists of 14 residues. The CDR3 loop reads CASTTGTGDEKLFF. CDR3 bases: TGTGCCAGTACTACCGGGACGGGGGATGAAAAACTGTTTTTT.

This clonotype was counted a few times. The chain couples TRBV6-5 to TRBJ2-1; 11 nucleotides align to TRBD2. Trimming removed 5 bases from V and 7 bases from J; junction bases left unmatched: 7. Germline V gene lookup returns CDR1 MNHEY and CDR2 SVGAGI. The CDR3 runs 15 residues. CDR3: CASSRLAGGRNEQFF. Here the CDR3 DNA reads TGTGCCAGCAGTCGGTTAGCGGGGGGGCGGAATGAGCAGTTCTTC.

The CDR3 sequence: CASSLAETAGANVLTF. CDR3 coding DNA: TGCGCCAGCAGCTTGGCTGAAACCGCTGGGGCCAACGTCCTGACTTTC. The rearrangement joins TRBV5-1 to TRBJ2-6; D is undetermined. The V gene's germline CDR1 is SGHRS and CDR2 YFSETQ. The CDR3 length is 16 residues. The V end lost 0 bases, the J end lost 2 bases, and 9 bases lay between the germline ends.

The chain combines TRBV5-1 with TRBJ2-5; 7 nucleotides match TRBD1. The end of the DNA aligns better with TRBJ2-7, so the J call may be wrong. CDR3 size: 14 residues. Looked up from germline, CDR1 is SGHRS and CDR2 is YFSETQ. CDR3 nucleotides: TGCGCCAGCAGCTTAGGGACAGAGACCTACGAGCAGTACTTC. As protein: CASSLGTETYEQYF.

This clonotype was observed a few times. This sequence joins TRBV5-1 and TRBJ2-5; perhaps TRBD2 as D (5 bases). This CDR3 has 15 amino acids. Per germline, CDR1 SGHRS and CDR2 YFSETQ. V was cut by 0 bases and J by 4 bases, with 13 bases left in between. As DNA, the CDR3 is TGCGCCAGCAGCTTGGCAGGAGCGGCTCCAGAGACCCAGTACTTC. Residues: CASSLAGAAPETQYF.

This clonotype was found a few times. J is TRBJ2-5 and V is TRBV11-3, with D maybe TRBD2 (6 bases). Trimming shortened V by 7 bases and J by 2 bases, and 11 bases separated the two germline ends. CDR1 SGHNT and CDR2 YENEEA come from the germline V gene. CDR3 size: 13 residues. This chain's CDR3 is CASTRLDQETQYF. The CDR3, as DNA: TGTGCCAGCACTCGACTAGATCAAGAGACCCAGTACTTC.

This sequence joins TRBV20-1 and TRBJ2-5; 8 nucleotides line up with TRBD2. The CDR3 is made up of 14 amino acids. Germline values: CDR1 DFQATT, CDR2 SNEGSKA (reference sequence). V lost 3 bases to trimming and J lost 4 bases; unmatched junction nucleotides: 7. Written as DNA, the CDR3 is TGCAGTGCTAGGATGATAGCGGGAAGAGAGACCCAGTACTTC. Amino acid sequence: CSARMIAGRETQYF.

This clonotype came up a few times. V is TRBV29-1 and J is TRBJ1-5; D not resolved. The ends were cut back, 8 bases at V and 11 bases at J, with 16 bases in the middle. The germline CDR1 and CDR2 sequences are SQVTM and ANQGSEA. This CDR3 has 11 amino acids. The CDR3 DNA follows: TGCAGCTTCGGGATGGAGCCTTCCCAGCATTTT. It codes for CSFGMEPSQHF.

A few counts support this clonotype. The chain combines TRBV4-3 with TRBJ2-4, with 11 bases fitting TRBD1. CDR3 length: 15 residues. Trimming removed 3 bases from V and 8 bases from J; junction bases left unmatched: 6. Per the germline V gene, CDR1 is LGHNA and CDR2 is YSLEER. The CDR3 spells CASSQGQGGRYIQYF. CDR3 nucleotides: TGCGCCAGCAGCCAGGGACAGGGGGGAAGATACATTCAGTACTTC.

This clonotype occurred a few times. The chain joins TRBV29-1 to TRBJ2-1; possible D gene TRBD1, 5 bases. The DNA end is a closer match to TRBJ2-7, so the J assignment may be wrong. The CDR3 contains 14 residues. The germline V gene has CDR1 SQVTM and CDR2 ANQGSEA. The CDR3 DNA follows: TGCAGCGTAGTTCTGGACATAACCCCTTTGGAGCAGTACTTC. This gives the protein CSVVLDITPLEQYF.

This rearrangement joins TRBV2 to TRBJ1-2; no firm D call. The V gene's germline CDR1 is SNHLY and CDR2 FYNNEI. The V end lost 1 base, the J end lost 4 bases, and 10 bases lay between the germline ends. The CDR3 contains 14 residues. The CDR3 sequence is CASSEVMNFYGYTF. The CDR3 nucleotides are TGTGCCAGCAGTGAAGTTATGAATTTCTATGGCTACACCTTC.

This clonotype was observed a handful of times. CDR3 in amino acids: CASSQTPTGFENTIYF. The CDR3, as DNA: TGCGCCAGCAGTCAAACCCCGACAGGGTTCGAAAACACCATATATTTT. The chain has TRBV23-1 and TRBJ1-3; TRBD1 agrees at 7 bases. TRBV23-1 belongs to the ORF category, with a function that is uncertain. CDR3 length: 16 amino acids. Unmatched junction bases numbered 10, after V lost 2 bases and J lost 6 bases.

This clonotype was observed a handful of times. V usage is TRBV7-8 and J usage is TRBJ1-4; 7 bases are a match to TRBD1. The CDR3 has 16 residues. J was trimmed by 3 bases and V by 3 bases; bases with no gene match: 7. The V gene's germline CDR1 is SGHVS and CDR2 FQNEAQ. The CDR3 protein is CASSFSRGGANEKLFF. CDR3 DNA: TGTGCCAGCAGCTTTTCCAGGGGGGGGGCTAATGAAAAACTGTTTTTT.

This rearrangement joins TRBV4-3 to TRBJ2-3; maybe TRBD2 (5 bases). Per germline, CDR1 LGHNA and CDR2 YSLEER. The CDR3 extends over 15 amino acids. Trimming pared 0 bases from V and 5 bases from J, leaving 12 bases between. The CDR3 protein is CASSQDGRGEDTQYF. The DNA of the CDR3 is TGCGCCAGCAGCCAAGATGGTCGGGGAGAAGATACGCAGTATTTT.

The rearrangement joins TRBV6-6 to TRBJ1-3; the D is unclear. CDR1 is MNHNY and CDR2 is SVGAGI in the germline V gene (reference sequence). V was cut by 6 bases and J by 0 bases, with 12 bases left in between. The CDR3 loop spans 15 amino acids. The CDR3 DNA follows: TGTGCCAGCAGGAGCGTCCTCGTCTCTGGAAACACCATATATTTT. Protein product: CASRSVLVSGNTIYF.

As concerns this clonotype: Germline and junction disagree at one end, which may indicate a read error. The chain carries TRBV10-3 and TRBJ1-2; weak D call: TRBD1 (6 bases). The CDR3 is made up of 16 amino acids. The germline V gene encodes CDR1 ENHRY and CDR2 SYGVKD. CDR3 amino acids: CAISSIPSGTHYGYAF. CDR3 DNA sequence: TGTGCCATCAGCTCCATCCCTTCAGGGACACACTATGGCTACGCCTTC.

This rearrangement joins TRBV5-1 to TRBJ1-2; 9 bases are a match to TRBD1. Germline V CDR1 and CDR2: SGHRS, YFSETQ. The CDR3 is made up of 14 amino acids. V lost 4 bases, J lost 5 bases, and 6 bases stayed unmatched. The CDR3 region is CASSEQGAQYGYTF. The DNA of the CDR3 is TGCGCCAGCAGCGAACAGGGGGCGCAATATGGCTACACCTTC.

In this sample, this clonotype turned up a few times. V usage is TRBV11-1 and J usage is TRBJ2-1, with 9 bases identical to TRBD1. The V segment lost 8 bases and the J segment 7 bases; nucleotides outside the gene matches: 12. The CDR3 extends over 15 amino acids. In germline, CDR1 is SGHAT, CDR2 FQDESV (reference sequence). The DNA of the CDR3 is TGTGCCAGCGTCAAGGGGGGACAGGGAGGGAATGAGCAGTTCTTC. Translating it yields CASVKGGQGGNEQFF.